This T cell receptor beta chain was captured by sequencing in a study of CD8 T cells in ankylosing spondylitis. Via MiXCR, TCRdb re-called the 5' RACE reads, giving one row per CDR3 protein. The sample has over 700,000 distinct CDR3 sequences; roughly 19% are singletons. CDR1 is SEHNR, CDR2 FQNEAQ, per germline (reference sequence). V lost 5 bases and J lost 4; bases outside the gene matches: 7. This CDR3 has 15 amino acids. Overall study findings and caveats: A TCR beta motif made of under 10 highly homologous variants seemed typical of ankylosing spondylitis blood.

About this clonotype itself: Its specificity is not known.

The specimen sequenced was blood, either unsorted or a sorted T cell fraction (not recorded which). This TCR was recovered from a male donor with ankylosing spondylitis. V usage is TRBV7-9 and J usage is TRBJ1-4; TRBD1 aligns across 7 bases. Here the CDR3 reads CASSPPTGYNEKLFF. The CDR3 DNA reads as TGTGCCAGCAGCCCACCGACAGGGTATAATGAAAAACTGTTTTTT.